These 24 T cell receptor beta chains were all obtained from the same sample, sequenced in a study of cytomegalovirus exposure and HLA in healthy donors. PCR used 60 Vbeta primers and 13 Jbeta primers. Sequenced by immunoSEQ multiplex PCR; TCRdb stores in-frame clones only, minus some. The sample carries some 200,000 clones, about 12% recorded once. Sequencing was carried out using PBMCs. The origin of the receptors is a man aged 50-60 years in good health and CMV-seropositive.

The chain links TRBV7-9 to TRBJ2-2; TRBD2 agrees at 12 bases. This CDR3 contains 19 residues. Germline CDR1 and CDR2: SEHNR and FQNEAQ (reference sequence). Trimming removed 3 bases from V and 0 bases from J; junction bases left unmatched: 8. The CDR3 DNA is TGTGCCAGCAGCTTGGGTATTCTAGCGGGGGGGACGAACACCGGGGAGCTGTTTTTT. This translates into CASSLGILAGGTNTGELFF.

The chain's CDR3 is CASLARDRGSDTQYF. The CDR3 DNA reads TGTGCCAGCCTGGCCCGGGACAGGGGTTCGGATACGCAGTATTTT. The genes are TRBV21-1 and TRBJ2-3; the D call of TRBD1 is as the table states it, not checked on the DNA. TRBV21-1 is labeled a pseudogene. The CDR3 length is 15 residues.

This clone has just a few counts. The gene calls are TRBV4-1 and TRBJ1-5, with 10 bases aligning to TRBD1. The V segment lost 1 base and the J segment 2 bases; nucleotides outside the gene matches: 5. Germline lookup yields CDR1 MGHRA and CDR2 YSYEKL. CDR3 length equals 17 residues. CDR3 bases: TGCGCCAGCAGCCAAGGACAGGGGGCGAGCGGCAATCAGCCCCAGCATTTT. Its protein is CASSQGQGASGNQPQHF.

In this sample, this clone turned up a few times. The rearrangement links TRBV5-1 to TRBJ1-2; maybe TRBD1 (5 bases). Germline V lookup: CDR1 SGHRS, CDR2 YFSETQ. V was pared by 2 bases and J by 3 bases, with 11 bases between. The CDR3 extends over 14 amino acids. The DNA of the CDR3 is TGCGCCAGCAGCTTCGACCCGGGGGACTATGGCTACACCTTC. It specifies CASSFDPGDYGYTF. Looking up the rest from reference TRBV5-1 and TRBJ1-2 gives the full variable domain: KAGVTQTPRYLIKTRGQQVTLSCSPISGHRSVSWYQQTPGQGLQFLFEYFSETQRNKGNFPGRFSGRQFSNSRSEMNVSTLELGDSALYLCASSFDPGDYGYTFGSGTRLTVV.

This clone was observed a handful of times. V is TRBV6-5 and J is TRBJ1-6; no reliable D call. The CDR3 sequence is 14 residues long. V was trimmed by 7 bases and J by 2 bases, leaving 9 bases between them. CDR1 and CDR2 from the germline V gene are MNHEY and SVGAGI. The CDR3 loop reads CASMKSPYNSPLHF. In nucleotides, the CDR3 is TGTGCCAGCATGAAAAGCCCCTATAATTCACCCCTCCACTTT.

A few counts support this clone. The chain is built from TRBV7-6 and TRBJ2-2, with 10 nucleotides matching TRBD2. The CDR3 is 18 amino acids. The V and J ends lost 1 base and 1 base, in that order; junction bases with no gene match: 6. CDR1 is SGHVS, CDR2 FNYEAQ, per germline. CDR3 residues: CASSLGAGGLRNTGELFF. For the CDR3, the DNA is TGTGCCAGCAGCTTAGGAGCGGGGGGGCTGCGGAACACCGGGGAGCTGTTTTTT.

The table lists this clone with a few counts. The chain joins TRBV12-5 to TRBJ2-3; TRBD2 matches at 13 bases. Trimming cost V 6 bases and J 6 bases; bases outside gene matches: 15. CDR1 is LGHNT, CDR2 FRNRAP, per germline. There are 18 residues in the CDR3. The CDR3 protein is CASGPILGLAGRMDTQYF. CDR3 in DNA: TGTGCTAGTGGCCCGATCTTGGGACTAGCGGGGAGGATGGATACGCAGTATTTT.

This clone was found a few times. The chain is built from TRBV4-3 and TRBJ2-2, with 8 bases fitting TRBD2. The CDR3 has 18 amino acids. V shed 0 bases, J shed 5 bases, and the junction held 11 bases outside the gene matches. CDR1 and CDR2 (germline): LGHNA, YSLEER. The CDR3 sequence is CASSQDAGAGGRTGELFF. CDR3 bases: TGCGCCAGCAGCCAAGACGCCGGCGCGGGGGGTAGGACCGGGGAGCTGTTTTTT.

The rearrangement joins TRBV7-8 to TRBJ2-5; D unclear. With 5 bases removed from V and 2 bases from J, the gap between germline ends came to 18 bases. Germline V CDR1 and CDR2: SGHVS, FQNEAQ. This CDR3 contains 16 residues. CDR3 nucleotide sequence: TGTGCCAGCAGCGACCTGCCGCCAGGCACACAAGAGACCCAGTACTTC. It codes for CASSDLPPGTQETQYF.

The chain links TRBV7-2 to TRBJ1-1; D possibly corresponds to TRBD1 (6 bases). V was clipped by 1 base and J by 4 bases, with 7 bases between them. The germline V gene encodes CDR1 SGHTA and CDR2 FQGNSA. The CDR3 has 13 residues. The chain's CDR3 is CASSLDRVTEAFF. Written as DNA, the CDR3 is TGTGCCAGCAGCTTAGACAGGGTCACTGAAGCTTTCTTT.

The chain carries TRBV11-2 and TRBJ1-1; 7 bases are a match to TRBD1. V trimming: 5 bases; J trimming: 10 bases; junction bases outside the gene matches: 7. In germline, CDR1 is SGHAT, CDR2 FQNNGV. This CDR3 region has 12 residues. The CDR3: CASSTDPGGAFF. CDR3 nucleotide sequence: TGTGCCAGCAGCACAGACCCAGGGGGAGCTTTCTTT.

A few counts support this clone. The chain recombines TRBV4-1 with TRBJ1-4; D remains ambiguous. The CDR3 is 15 residues long. The germline gives CDR1 MGHRA, CDR2 YSYEKL. V was cut by 4 bases and J by 0 bases, with 9 bases left in between. The CDR3 reads CASSLRESTNEKLFF. CDR3 bases: TGCGCCAGCAGCCTTAGGGAGTCAACTAATGAAAAACTGTTTTTT.

This clone appeared a few times. The chain recombines TRBV5-6 with TRBJ2-3; 8 bases line up with TRBD1. Germline loops: CDR1 SGHDT, CDR2 YYEEEE. V was pared by 3 bases and J by 1 base, with 4 bases of the junction left unmatched. The CDR3 is 15 residues long. The CDR3 here is CASSSGGFGTDTQYF. DNA of the CDR3: TGTGCCAGCAGCTCAGGGGGCTTCGGCACAGATACGCAGTATTTT.

This clone was picked up a small number of times. The V call is TRBV25-1, the J call TRBJ1-2; 9 nucleotides align to TRBD1. The CDR3 is 15 residues long. V lost 4 bases, J lost 8 bases, and 11 bases stayed unmatched. The germline V gene encodes CDR1 MGHDK and CDR2 SYGVNS. The CDR3 nucleotides read TGTGCCAGCAGTGTTCCGGGACAGGGTAGGGGAGGCTACACCTTC. Amino acid sequence: CASSVPGQGRGGYTF.

The chain uses TRBV5-4 and TRBJ2-2, with TRBD1 identical over 11 bases. V shed 0 bases, J shed 4 bases, and the junction held 2 bases outside the gene matches. The CDR3 is made up of 16 amino acids. Germline CDR1 SGHNT, CDR2 YYREEE (reference sequence). CDR3 sequence: CASSLGGQGATGELFF. The CDR3 region has the DNA TGTGCCAGCAGCTTGGGAGGACAGGGGGCCACCGGGGAGCTGTTTTTT. The entire variable domain, with the rest obtained from reference TRBV5-4 and TRBJ2-2, is as follows: ETGVTQSPTHLIKTRGQQVTLRCSSQSGHNTVSWYQQALGQGPQFIFQYYREEENGRGNFPPRFSGLQFPNYSSELNVNALELDDSALYLCASSLGGQGATGELFFGEGSRLTVL.

This clone was seen a few times. V gene TRBV29-1 combines with J gene TRBJ2-3; weak D call: TRBD1 (6 bases). Germline V lookup: CDR1 SQVTM, CDR2 ANQGSEA. V was shortened by 5 bases and J by 3 bases, with 9 bases between the two germline ends. This CDR3 is built from 12 residues. CDR3 bases: TGCAGCGTTAGAAGGGGGACAGATACGCAGTATTTT. Amino acid sequence: CSVRRGTDTQYF.

This sequence joins TRBV30 and TRBJ1-6, with TRBD1 matching 8 bases. V lost 3 bases, J lost 11 bases, and 9 bases stayed unmatched. The length of the CDR3 is 14 residues. Germline-derived CDR1 and CDR2 are GTSNPN and SVGIG (reference sequence). CDR3 loop: CAWRAGQGDPPLHF. The CDR3 DNA follows: TGTGCCTGGAGGGCCGGACAGGGAGATCCACCCCTCCACTTT.

This clone has more than one count but fewer than ten. This chain connects TRBV7-2 to TRBJ1-1; D may be TRBD1 (6 bases). The CDR3 loop spans 13 amino acids. CDR1 is SGHTA and CDR2 is FQGNSA in the germline V gene. Between the trimmed V and J ends, which lost 1 base and 5 bases, there was a span of 8 bases. CDR3 protein: CASSLDRDTEAFF. In DNA, the CDR3 is TGTGCCAGCAGCTTAGACAGGGATACTGAAGCTTTCTTT.

In its sample, this clone was seen a few times. This sequence joins TRBV12-5 and TRBJ2-1; D uncertain. This CDR3 comprises 13 residues. Germline CDR1 reads LGHNT; CDR2 reads FRNRAP. V was trimmed by 2 bases and J by 6 bases, leaving 8 bases between them. The CDR3 region has the DNA TGTGCTAGTGGTTTGCCGGGTTTCAATGAGCAGTTCTTC. Residues: CASGLPGFNEQFF.

The chain links TRBV12-1 to TRBJ1-1; whether TRBD1, the table's D call, matches the DNA was not checked. TRBV12-1 is a known pseudogene. The CDR3 covers 14 residues. CDR3 in DNA: TGTGCCAGCAGCTCCTGGACAGGGAATGTGAGGGCTTTCTTT. Its translation: CASSSWTGNVRAFF.

The sample holds a few counts of this clone. The rearrangement links TRBV4-3 to TRBJ1-1; a weak D match, TRBD1 (5 bases). Trimming stripped 4 bases from V and 8 bases from J, with 20 bases between. This CDR3 comprises 15 residues. The germline V gene encodes CDR1 LGHNA and CDR2 YSLEER. CDR3 bases: TGCGCCAGCAGCCCCGACCGGCGCAGGGCTTACGAAGCTTTCTTT. As protein: CASSPDRRRAYEAFF.

There are a few counts of this clone. The CDR3 reads CASSQDPGAGTEAFF. The CDR3 DNA sequence: TGCGCCAGCAGCCAAGATCCAGGGGCAGGGACTGAAGCTTTCTTT. This rearrangement joins TRBV4-3 to TRBJ1-1, with a possible D match to TRBD1 (6 bases). Trimming removed 0 bases from V and 5 bases from J, with 13 bases in between. This CDR3 is built from 15 residues. The V gene's germline CDR1 is LGHNA and CDR2 YSLEER.

This clone has more than one count but fewer than ten. This sequence joins TRBV6-1 and TRBJ2-3, with D possibly TRBD2 on 5 matching bases. Looked up from germline, CDR1 is MNHNS and CDR2 is SASEGT. V was pared by 7 bases and J by 9 bases, with 20 bases between. The length of the CDR3 is 14 residues. The CDR3 DNA sequence: TGTGCCAGCAATTTCGATAACGGACTGTTAACGCAGTATTTT. Translated, it gives CASNFDNGLLTQYF.

In this sample, this clone turned up a few times. This chain uses TRBV7-2 with TRBJ1-5; D gene uncertain. The V and J ends lost 5 bases and 4 bases respectively, with 9 bases between them. CDR1 and CDR2 (germline): SGHTA, FQGNSA. CDR3 size: 13 residues. As DNA, the CDR3 is TGTGCCAGCAGCCCAGCGGGAAATCAGCCCCAGCATTTT. Translated: CASSPAGNQPQHF. The entire variable domain, with the rest obtained from reference TRBV7-2 and TRBJ1-5, is as follows: GAGVSQSPSNKVTEKGKDVELRCDPISGHTALYWYRQSLGQGLEFLIYFQGNSAPDKSGLPSDRFSAERTGGSVSTLTIQRTQQEDSAVYLCASSPAGNQPQHFGDGTRLSIL.